This TCR beta chain was recorded in a study of cytomegalovirus exposure and HLA in healthy donors (dated by TCRdb to the late 2010s). For context, the study as a whole: An earlier analysis of approximately 590 of the donors reported 250 to 300 Gb of sequence data and some 120 million unique TCR beta sequences from about 200 million T cells. Among a few hundred genotyped donors of the cohort, an average of around 240,000 unique TCR beta nucleotide sequences were sequenced per donor, around a sixth of them non-productive. The number of donors typed differed by locus, with 629-630 for A, B, C, DRB1 and DQB1, around 500 for DQA1, about 610 for DPA1, and roughly 450 for DPB1. The aim of the study was to test whether cataloging public T cell receptors could identify signatures of past pathogen exposure. To decide whether each TCR beta V gene segment behaved as functional or pseudogenic, an earlier analysis of fewer than 750 of the donors relied on high-throughput TCR beta sequencing. Because of strong linkage in the cohort, a few DR-DQ haplotypes were treated as single units for association and clustering. In the later analysis, no new phenotypic data were used to find candidate immune exposures; instead, reliance was placed on TCR beta sequences and their occurrence across donors. Donor age, sex, ethnicity and CMV serostatus were compiled alongside the repertoire data. In a later genetic analysis, genome-wide SNP genotypes for about three fifths of the roughly 670 donors were used, and that subset was treated as a discovery cohort. Among the roughly 390 genotyped donors, approximately 77% belonged to the genetic ancestry cluster associated with self-reported Caucasian donors. To study patterns of TCR occurrence, a later analysis re-analyzed previously published TCR beta repertoires from 666 donors and added high-resolution HLA genotyping. Every discovery cohort repertoire had been produced on one sequencing platform. Both class I and class II loci were covered by HLA typing, at four-digit resolution. Around 300 gigabases of sequencing data and 80 million or so unique TCR sequences were included in an early release covering 550 to 800 HLA-typed donors. Along with the approximately 650-subject first cohort, a separate validation cohort of 120 different subjects was used. To predict cytomegalovirus infection status, the study combined high-throughput TCR immunosequencing, statistical association of individual TCRs with disease status, and machine learning. The study profiled the T cell repertoires of about 720 subjects by immunosequencing and related them to cytomegalovirus serostatus.

The cohort was made up of roughly 670 healthy bone marrow donors. All cohort members were sampled while nominally healthy, although unrecorded immune exposures were likely present. Of the roughly 720 cohort members, about 280 had positive CMV serostatus and 350 to 450 had negative CMV serostatus, and CMV serostatus was not recorded for the donor. A peripheral blood sample was provided by each donor, and peripheral blood mononuclear cells were used for TCR beta sequencing. The Qiagen DNeasy Blood Extraction Kit was used to extract genomic DNA from the blood cell samples. Library method: the immunoSEQ multiplex PCR assay. The multiplex PCR relied on a mix of 60 forward primers for TCR Vbeta segments and 13 reverse primers for TCR Jbeta segments. The CDR3 region of rearranged TCR beta genes was amplified from genomic DNA with a multiplex PCR assay. The Illumina HiSeq System was used to sequence the amplified TCR beta libraries as 87-base-pair reads. In the source study's methods: A later analysis tallied tens of millions of unique TCR beta chains across the 666 repertoires, and 10 million to 11 million of those chains were shared by two or more donors. A nearest-neighbor algorithm error-corrected the raw reads and collapsed the reads into unique sequences, merging closely related sequences to remove PCR and sequencing errors. V, D and J gene segments were assigned by aligning CDR3 sequences to IMGT reference sequences. For a sequence to be retained, a match of at least six nucleotides was required to both a V gene segment and a J gene segment. Rearrangements were called productive when the CDR3 lacked stop codons and stayed in frame with V and J; all others were non-productive. CDR3 was defined by IMGT convention, running from the second conserved V-encoded cysteine to the conserved J-encoded phenylalanine. In an earlier analysis of roughly 580 of the donors, sequences lacking an unambiguous match to a single V gene segment were excluded. In an earlier analysis of 500 to 750 of the donors, V segments were called functional above 56.7% productive rearrangements and were called segregating when the between-donor standard deviation exceeded 5%. A statistical classification framework was developed to diagnose cytomegalovirus status using the catalog of TCR beta chain sequences. A later analysis assigned V and J genes by comparing TCR nucleotide sequences with IMGT/GENE-DB human TR gene sequences. A later analysis assigned CDR3 sequences and most-parsimonious VDJ recombination scenarios with the TCRdist pipeline. A later analysis defined each TCR beta chain by its CDR3 amino acid sequence plus V-gene family, and excluded reads lacking a unique V-gene family. As a way to deal with suspected cross-contamination and a sequencing artifact, a later analysis dropped roughly 620 nucleotide sequences that were highly shared and had low generation probability. In a later analysis, a clonal expansion index was calculated for each public chain from normalized within-repertoire ranks of inferred template counts. In a later analysis, generation probabilities were computed using a VDJ recombination model fitted to out-of-frame rearrangements, and the results were checked against IGoR. A later analysis scored TCR-TCR, TCR-HLA and TCR-CMV co-occurrence with hypergeometric tests, applying a repertoire-size bias correction to TCR pairs. To estimate false discovery rates, a later analysis permuted the HLA or CMV assignments 20 times. In a later analysis, co-occurring TCRs were grouped using DBSCAN, and TCRdist sequence similarity was added for clustering within HLA-allele-positive subsets. Co-occurrence clustering excluded repertoires with fewer than 30,000 or more than 120,000 public chains, plus five with anomalous nucleotide sharing. In TCRdb, the immuneACCESS table is reduced to in-frame sequences with V and J assigned. These tables do not hold every clone; where another copy was compared, an unresolved V gene accounts for under half, and the others remain unexplained. From that table come the V and J calls and clone size; the DNA was used to work out D and trimming. Across this sample there are roughly 110,000 clones, with about 80% seen only once. More than 2% of the sample rests with the top ten.

The paper as a whole reports these results and caveats: A total of fewer than 200 TCR beta chains were listed by the study as associated with cytomegalovirus. Immune exposure information for the cohort was limited to CMV serostatus. HLA typing was unavailable for some donors at each locus, so association tests used only the typed subset. At a false discovery rate of 0.05, a later analysis linked around 17,000 TCR beta sequences to specific HLA alleles. In this cohort, only TCR beta chains were sequenced, and detectable features were limited by the absence of alpha or paired-chain data. A group of highly shared sequence variants was considered likely to be a technical artifact of the sequencing pipeline. Most TCR sequences were observed very rarely across donors, whereas some public TCRs were present in many individuals. A later analysis found that most CMV-associated TCR beta chains appeared HLA-restricted, with HLA associations seemingly driven largely by CMV exposure. In a later analysis, TCR association rates were found to vary across HLA loci, with the most associated TCRs seen for DRB1 alleles and the fewest for HLA-C alleles. According to a later analysis, parvovirus B19, influenza, CMV and Epstein-Barr virus appeared linked to several top co-occurrence clusters. Strong co-occurrence of HLA alleles, especially DR and DQ, made assigning TCR associations to individual alleles difficult. In a later analysis, HLA-associated TCR beta chains showed more clonal expansion and lower generation probabilities than non-associated chains that were equally common. In an earlier analysis of 450 to 750 of the donors, most TCR beta V segments appeared in productive rearrangements about 87% or about 30% of the time, broadly matching IMGT annotations. Linkage disequilibrium might explain the correlated functional status among segregating V segments, but an unknown experimental factor could not be excluded. V-gene and J-gene trimming of TCR beta chains was associated with a missense DCLRE1C variant in a later genetic analysis, and the association was replicated in an independent cohort. A further reported finding was that TCR beta sequences accurately predicted the HLA-A and HLA-B alleles for most subjects in the first cohort. The earlier analysis of almost 600 of the donors excluded some 15 rarely observed V segments, including chromosome 9 orphons, because counts were too low. It was suggested by the authors that the approach could potentially be generalized to other disease states and immunological phenotypes. In both the original and validation cohorts, the classifier was reported to diagnose cytomegalovirus status with high specificity and sensitivity. Some IMGT-functional V segments, including TRBV6-2 and TRBV6-3, could not be told apart with the 87-base-pair reads, so those segments were excluded. Sequencing depth was assumed to be roughly uniform across donors in the presence/absence analyses, though that assumption may not hold. A later genetic analysis reported fewer N-insertions in productive TCRs among donors in an Asian-associated ancestry cluster than the approximately 700-donor mean. Three of the identified cytomegalovirus-associated TCR beta chains were confirmed in vitro to be specific for cytomegalovirus antigens.

The CDR3 runs 13 residues from the cysteine to the phenylalanine. Only CDR3 DNA remains: 39 bases, in frame from the first base. V lost 4 bases and J lost 5 bases, and the count of bases not matched to a germline gene is 8. CDR1 and CDR2 were assigned from the germline V gene as SQVTM and ANQGSEA. Of note for this clone: Its antigen target is currently unknown. Qualities for individual bases were not recorded, and no much larger clone is one base off.

Recombination linked TRBV29-1 to TRBJ2-7; TRBD2 agrees with 7 junctional bases. This clonotype originated in a human donor in good health. Sequences were obtained from PBMCs. CDR3 loop: CSVGWRGGDEQYF. In nucleotide form, the sequence is TGCAGCGTTGGCTGGAGGGGAGGGGACGAGCAGTACTTC.